The next 9 T cell receptor beta chains were all read from a single sample in a study of long-term antiretroviral therapy in people with HIV. The immunoSEQ assay was v3.0, run at survey level. Repertoires were generated with immunoSEQ multiplex PCR, while TCRdb's copy carries only in-frame clones and drops some. The table lists some 25,000 clones, roughly 79% of them singletons. The input for sequencing was unsorted PBMCs, taken 2.1 years after starting antiretroviral therapy. The receptors were gathered from a man in his thirties or forties with HIV.

The J gene is TRBJ2-7, the V gene TRBV6-5; the match to TRBD1 covers 7 bases. The CDR3 is 14 residues long. Germline V gene data show CDR1 as MNHEY and CDR2 as SVGAGI. J gave up 3 bases and V 5 bases, and 7 bases lay outside the gene matches. Written as DNA, the CDR3 is TGTGCCAGCAGTACCCCTGGACAGGTCTACGAGCAGTACTTC. Translating it yields CASSTPGQVYEQYF.

With regard to this clone: At one of its ends the junction is not consistent with the germline gene, which may arise from a read error. The rearrangement joins TRBV10-3 to TRBJ2-3; D not resolved. The CDR3 totals 13 residues. CDR1 ENHRY and CDR2 SYGVKD come from the germline V gene. The CDR3 DNA reads as TGTGCCATTAGTGGGGTTTTCACAGATACGCAGTATTTT. Translation: CAISGVFTDTQYF.

This clone was found once. The CDR3 bases are TGCGCCAGCAGCTTGGGCCCTACGGGGGAGCTGTTTTTT. It yields the protein CASSLGPTGELFF. The rearrangement joins TRBV5-1 to TRBJ2-2; D is ambiguous. Trimming pared 0 bases from V and 8 bases from J, leaving 8 bases between. The CDR3 totals 13 residues. Germline V gene data show CDR1 as SGHRS and CDR2 as YFSETQ.

This chain uses TRBV4-3 with TRBJ2-1, with D unclear. Germline V gene data show CDR1 as LGHNA and CDR2 as YSLEER. Trimming pared 6 bases from V and 0 bases from J, leaving 12 bases between. The CDR3 loop spans 15 amino acids. The CDR3 loop reads CASSPSVSSYNEQFF. The CDR3 region has the DNA TGCGCCAGCAGTCCCAGTGTAAGCTCCTACAATGAGCAGTTCTTC.

This chain joins TRBV19 and TRBJ2-1; tentatively, D is TRBD1 or TRBD2 (5 bases each). Per the germline V gene, CDR1 is LNHDA and CDR2 is SQIVND (reference sequence). This CDR3 has 15 residues. The V end lost 2 bases, the J end lost 8 bases, and 16 bases lay between the germline ends. CDR3 DNA sequence: TGTGCCAGTAGTATAAGGGGACCTCCGAGTTATGAGCAGTTCTTC. Residues: CASSIRGPPSYEQFF.

V and J are TRBV4-1 and TRBJ1-5, with unresolved D. This CDR3 has 15 amino acids. Trimming stripped 4 bases from V and 2 bases from J, with 12 bases between. Germline V lookup: CDR1 MGHRA, CDR2 YSYEKL. The DNA of the CDR3 is TGCGCCAGCAGCCTTTCCCTTGGAGGCAATCAGCCCCAGCATTTT. Amino acids: CASSLSLGGNQPQHF.

The V gene is TRBV6-5, the J gene TRBJ1-1, with D hard to call. Germline-derived CDR1 and CDR2 are MNHEY and SVGAGI. The CDR3 consists of 14 residues. V was clipped by 6 bases and J by 1 base, with 12 bases between them. The CDR3 here is CASRMDGENTEAFF. CDR3 nucleotides: TGTGCCAGCAGAATGGACGGAGAGAACACTGAAGCTTTCTTT.

The rearrangement links TRBV7-9 to TRBJ2-2, with D possibly matching TRBD2 (6 bases). This CDR3 is 16 amino acids long. The germline gives CDR1 SEHNR, CDR2 FQNEAQ (reference sequence). V lost 2 bases and J lost 2, with 12 bases in between. The CDR3 DNA follows: TGTGCCAGCAGCTTAACGACTAGTGTAAACACCGGGGAGCTGTTTTTT. Protein sequence: CASSLTTSVNTGELFF.

This rearrangement joins TRBV30 to TRBJ2-4; tentatively, D is TRBD1 (6 bases). The CDR3 covers 14 residues. Trimming took off 5 bases at V and 1 base at J, with 12 bases between the two ends. The germline gives CDR1 GTSNPN, CDR2 SVGIG (reference sequence). CDR3: CAWDRPLAKNIQYF. CDR3 bases: TGTGCCTGGGACAGGCCCCTCGCCAAAAACATTCAGTACTTC.